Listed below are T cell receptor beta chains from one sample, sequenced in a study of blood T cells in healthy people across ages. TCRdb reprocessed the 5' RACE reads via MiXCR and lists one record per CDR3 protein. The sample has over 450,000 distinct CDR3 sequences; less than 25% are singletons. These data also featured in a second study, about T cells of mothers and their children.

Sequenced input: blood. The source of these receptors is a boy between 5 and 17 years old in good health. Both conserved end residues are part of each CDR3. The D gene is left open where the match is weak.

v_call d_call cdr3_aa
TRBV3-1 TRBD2 CASSQRMGGRRTDTQYF
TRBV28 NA CASSPPGGMNTEAFF
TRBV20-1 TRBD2 CAARPGLSQETQYF
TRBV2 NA CASSDPGQPQETQYF
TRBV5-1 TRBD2 CASSLGLAGEDTQYF
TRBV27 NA CASSSPGRNAEAFF
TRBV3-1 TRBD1 CASSQGVGVRDRDHLPIYYNEQFF
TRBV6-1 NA CASSPRQPPNTEAFF
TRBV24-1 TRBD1 CATSDFRQGKISYNEQFF
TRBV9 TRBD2 CASSVEPGGSDTQYF
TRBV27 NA CASKRYEGNEQYF
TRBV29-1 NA CSVEDGLGSDEQYF
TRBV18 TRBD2 CASSPAGRAYYEQYF
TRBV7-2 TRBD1 CASSLVGTGNGYTF
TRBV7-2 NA CATMFGGPFSEQYF
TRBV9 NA CASSVAENNEQFF
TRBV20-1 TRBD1 CSARGGGAGEKLFF
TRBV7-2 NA CASSPQGGVGGNTIYF
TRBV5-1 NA CASSREDADTQYF
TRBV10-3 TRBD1 CAISVGGDAGHEQYF
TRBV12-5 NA CASGFGGETQYF
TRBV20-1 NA CSARDHARSYEQYF
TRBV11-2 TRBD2 CASSYTSGAGGYEQYF
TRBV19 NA CASSIQPQGPSYEQYF
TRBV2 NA CASSGQFNSPLHF
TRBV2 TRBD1 CASSRDRVWETQYF
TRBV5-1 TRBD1 CASRYGQDSYEQYF
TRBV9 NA CASSVAGGIGTDTQYF
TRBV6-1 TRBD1 CASNPGTGTSYEQYF
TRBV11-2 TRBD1 CASSWGTASHDEQFF
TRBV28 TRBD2 CASCPVGLGVIGELFF
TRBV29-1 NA CSVGGQTNDLGYTF
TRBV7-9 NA CASSGAVELWGSPLHF
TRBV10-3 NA CAISGGTEAFF
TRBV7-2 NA CASSLGQRRSYGYTF
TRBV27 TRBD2 CASSLDGTSGREQYF
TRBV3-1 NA CASSHAALNFF
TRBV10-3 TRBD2 CAISPSGTSSSQETQYF
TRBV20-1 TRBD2 CSAGGETSGRQSGKNIQYF
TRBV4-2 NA CASSQASGAITDTQYF
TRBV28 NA CASRGPDRYEQYF
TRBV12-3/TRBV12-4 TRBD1 CASSLAGGNEAFF
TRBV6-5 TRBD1 CASADLQGTLSGELFF
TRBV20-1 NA CSARVPAEVGGYETQYF
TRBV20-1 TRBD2 CSASGGGIVDTQYF
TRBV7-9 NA CASSVGTAYGYTF
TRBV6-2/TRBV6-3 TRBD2 CASSDGLAGAYNEQFF
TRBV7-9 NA CASSLGSRGEQYF
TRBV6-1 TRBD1 CASSEFPGQGTNGYTF
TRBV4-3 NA CASSQGANTEAFF
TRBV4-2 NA CASSQAVFARYTF
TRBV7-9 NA CASSLADRKHGYTF
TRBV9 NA CASSVGLGSYNEQFF